This T cell receptor beta chain appears in the sequencing data of a study of human T cells and chemical hapten exposure. Study context: Yields of TCR per sample differed, chiefly owing to small differences in pooled library volume. Study outcomes and limitations: After DPC sensitization, TCRs above 1 in 1000 frequency showed no change.

Individual cDNA molecules (in the library) carried attached unique molecular identifiers. How the authors handled the data: A per-sample median of roughly 96,000 TCRs was observed, with counts ranging from roughly 20,000 to 690,600. TCRdb re-called the RACE reads with MiXCR, one entry per CDR3 protein. The authors' filters were not applied to this entry. Of under 50,000 distinct CDR3 sequences in the sample, 3.7% were seen once. The CDR3 sequence is 12 residues long. V lost 5 bases to trimming and J lost 2 bases, with 8 bases between them. CDR1 and CDR2 (germline): SGHRS, YFSETQ. Time point described: healthy volunteer bleed at 6 weeks. The authors extracted total RNA from unfractionated whole blood. On this clonotype: The antigen is undetermined.

This receptor was identified in a human donor in good health. Some clones in this sample may be carry-over from other donors' samples. V is TRBV5-1 and J is TRBJ2-7; tentatively, D is TRBD2 (5 bases). Sequencing was performed on whole blood. The CDR3 sequence: CASSRGTYEQYF. In DNA form, the CDR3 reads TGCGCCAGCAGTCGAGGGACCTACGAGCAGTACTTC. The variable domain in full, completed from reference TRBV5-1 and TRBJ2-7, reads KAGVTQTPRYLIKTRGQQVTLSCSPISGHRSVSWYQQTPGQGLQFLFEYFSETQRNKGNFPGRFSGRQFSNSRSEMNVSTLELGDSALYLCASSRGTYEQYFGPGTRLTVT.